The entry below describes one TCR beta chain. Its antigen is not identified. Generated by immunoSEQ multiplex PCR, the TCRdb table keeps only in-frame clones and is missing some. The profile shows fewer than 25,000 clones, 77% of them singletons. This sample is drawn from a study of CD4 T cells in relation to SARS-CoV-2 and coronaviruses. The unexposed donors gave CD4+ T cells in about 2011-2018, prior to COVID-19. After about 11 days of culture, CD4+ T cells were isolated. Each well had a few million PBMCs in around 5% human AB serum with IL-2. The sequenced sample was CD4+ T cells from PBMCs, cultured in vitro. The receptor was derived from a human donor in good health.

The CDR3 sequence: CASSYGGNTEAFF. The CDR3, as DNA: TGTGCCAGCAGTTACGGCGGGAACACTGAAGCTTTCTTT. The V call is TRBV12-3 or TRBV12-4, the J call TRBJ1-1, with D unresolved. The V and J ends lost 4 bases and 1 base respectively, with 7 bases between them. This CDR3 region has 13 residues.